The 25 T cell receptor beta chains below come from one sample, sequenced in a study of T cell repertoires in cytomegalovirus infection. MiXCR, applied by TCRdb to the reads, yields one record per CDR3 protein. The sample holds hundreds of thousands of distinct CDR3 sequences, 24% seen once. The sample consisted of CD8+ T cells from PBMCs. These receptors were collected from a human donor in good health (CMV status not recorded). Some clones in this sample may be carry-over from other donors' samples.

As concerns this clonotype: Sequence at one end of the junction differs from germline and may be a read error. CDR3 amino acids: CVSRGTESSGNTIYF. The CDR3 coding sequence is TGTGTCAGCCGGGGGACAGAGAGCTCTGGAAACACCATATATTTT. The chain joins TRBV7-6 to TRBJ1-3, with 7 bases matching TRBD1. Germline assignment: CDR1 SGHVS and CDR2 FNYEAQ. This CDR3 has 15 residues.

This clonotype has only one observation. This may stem from a read error, because a much larger clone lies one nucleotide away. This sequence joins TRBV7-9 and TRBJ2-7, with TRBD1 matching 8 bases. Germline CDR1 and CDR2: SEHNR and FQNEAQ (reference sequence). CDR3 size: 13 residues. The DNA of the CDR3 is TGTGCCAACAGCTCCAGGGGGCTGGACGAGCAGTACTTC. Translation: CANSSRGLDEQYF.

The chain combines TRBV29-1 with TRBJ1-2; D may be TRBD1 (6 bases). V dropped 3 bases and J dropped 4 bases, with 12 bases sitting between them. The germline CDR1 and CDR2 sequences are SQVTM and ANQGSEA. The CDR3 has 13 residues. CDR3: CSVDEGGAYGYTF. The CDR3 coding sequence is TGCAGCGTTGATGAGGGGGGGGCCTATGGCTACACCTTC.

This clonotype was recorded a few times. The chain uses TRBV2 and TRBJ2-2; D possibly uses TRBD1 or TRBD2 (5 bases each). Germline V CDR1 and CDR2: SNHLY, FYNNEI. Trimming removed 4 bases from V and 5 bases from J, with 14 bases in between. This CDR3 has 15 amino acids. The CDR3 region is CASSGDGTRTGELFF. The CDR3 coding sequence is TGTGCCAGCAGTGGGGACGGGACGCGGACCGGGGAGCTGTTTTTT.

This clonotype showed up just a few times. The CDR3 loop reads CSVVGLAGGRSSYNEQFF. The CDR3 nucleotides read TGCAGCGTTGTTGGACTAGCGGGGGGCCGGAGCTCCTACAATGAGCAGTTCTTC. The chain links TRBV29-1 to TRBJ2-1; 14 bases match TRBD2. CDR3 length: 18 residues. V shed 4 bases, J shed 0 bases, and the junction held 8 bases outside the gene matches. From germline, CDR1 is SQVTM and CDR2 ANQGSEA.

To note about this clonotype: One end of the junction varies from germline; a read error may be responsible. V gene TRBV7-9 combines with J gene TRBJ1-5; 9 positions agree with TRBD1. Germline assignment: CDR1 SEHNR and CDR2 FQNEAQ (reference sequence). The CDR3 sequence is 15 residues long. The CDR3 loop reads CASSAGQGPNQLQHF. The DNA for the CDR3 is TGTGCCAGCAGTGCCGGACAGGGGCCCAATCAGCTCCAGCATTTT.

The chain recombines TRBV6-2 or TRBV6-3 with TRBJ1-2, with 7 bases aligning to TRBD1. The germline gives CDR1 MNHEY, CDR2 SVGEGT. Unmatched junction bases numbered 12, after V lost 4 bases and J lost 4 bases. The CDR3 is 16 amino acids. CDR3 nucleotides: TGTGCCAGCAGTTCTTCTGTGACCGAGGGGGCCTATGGCTACACCTTC. Protein product: CASSSSVTEGAYGYTF.

This clonotype was seen a few times. The chain links TRBV10-3 to TRBJ2-7; 13 positions match TRBD2. The germline V gene has CDR1 ENHRY and CDR2 SYGVKD. The trim removed 5 bases at V and 0 bases at J, leaving 10 bases unmatched. This CDR3 is 18 amino acids long. The CDR3 protein is CAISRLAGGTTSSYEQYV. CDR3 DNA sequence: TGTGCCATCAGTCGACTAGCGGGGGGTACGACTAGCTCCTACGAGCAGTACGTC.

The rearrangement uses TRBV6-1 and TRBJ2-6; maybe TRBD1 (5 bases). Germline CDR1 and CDR2: MNHNS and SASEGT. The CDR3 runs 18 residues. V lost 2 bases, J lost 0 bases, and 14 bases lay in between. In nucleotides, the CDR3 is TGTGCCAGCAGTGAACCCGCAGGGCCCACCTCTGGGGCCAACGTCCTGACTTTC. It yields the protein CASSEPAGPTSGANVLTF.

There are a few counts of this clonotype. The chain has TRBV2 and TRBJ2-1, with D unresolved. This CDR3 has 12 residues. The germline V and J ends were trimmed by 7 bases and 7 bases, with 11 bases remaining between them. Per germline, CDR1 SNHLY and CDR2 FYNNEI. CDR3 residues: CASTLRRNEQFF. Written as DNA, the CDR3 is TGTGCCAGCACCCTAAGGAGAAATGAGCAGTTCTTC.

This clonotype was detected only once. The germline gene is not matched at one end of the junction; a read error may be the cause. The chain carries TRBV28 and TRBJ1-5; TRBD1 agrees at 7 bases. This CDR3 region has 15 residues. The germline V gene has CDR1 MDHEN and CDR2 SYDVKM. As DNA, the CDR3 is TGTGTCAGCGGACGGGACAGATATAGCAATCAGCCCCAGCATTTT. This codes for CVSGRDRYSNQPQHF.

This clonotype was observed many times. This chain's CDR3 is CASSSHGLAGGTDTQYF. The DNA of the CDR3 is TGTGCCAGCAGCTCCCACGGACTAGCGGGGGGCACAGATACGCAGTATTTT. The genes are TRBV7-2 and TRBJ2-3; 13 bases map to TRBD2. The germline V gene has CDR1 SGHTA and CDR2 FQGNSA. This CDR3 comprises 17 residues. The J segment lost 1 base and the V segment lost 4 bases, leaving 5 bases of the junction unmatched.

The V and J genes are TRBV6-6 and TRBJ2-1; the D gene is possibly TRBD1 (5 bases). The CDR3 is made up of 11 amino acids. Per the germline V gene, CDR1 is MNHNY and CDR2 is SVGAGI (reference sequence). Trimming cost V 10 bases and J 15 bases, with 19 bases left between them. This chain's CDR3 is CANSLQGEWFF. CDR3 in DNA: TGTGCCAACAGCCTCCAGGGCGAGTGGTTCTTC.

Ten or more counts support this clonotype. The chain combines TRBV7-8 with TRBJ1-5; no clear D gene. This CDR3 has 16 residues. Germline V gene sequence: CDR1 SGHVS, CDR2 FQNEAQ. V lost 1 base to trimming and J lost 0 bases, with 10 bases between them. CDR3 residues: CASSLGGSYSNQPQHF. CDR3 bases: TGTGCCAGCAGCTTAGGTGGCAGCTATAGCAATCAGCCCCAGCATTTT.

The V call is TRBV4-3, the J call TRBJ2-2; D may be TRBD1 (5 bases). Per germline, CDR1 LGHNA and CDR2 YSLEER. The V gene lost 4 bases and the J gene lost 6 bases, with 18 bases spanning the gap. The CDR3 is 16 residues long. The CDR3 DNA follows: TGCGCCAGCAGCCCCGAGTGGGGCAGGGAAGCCGGGGAGCTGTTTTTT. Protein product: CASSPEWGREAGELFF.

J is TRBJ1-2 and V is TRBV29-1; 7 positions agree with TRBD1. The CDR3 runs to 14 residues. After removal of 6 bases from V and 6 bases from J, the junction contained 13 bases not matched to a gene. Per the germline V gene, CDR1 is SQVTM and CDR2 is ANQGSEA. In DNA, the CDR3 is TGCAGCGTCGCTTCGACAGGGCAAACTAATGGCTACACCTTC. It specifies CSVASTGQTNGYTF.

Comments on this clonotype: One end of the junction varies from germline; a read error may be responsible. V usage is TRBV28 and J usage is TRBJ2-1; TRBD2 matches at 10 bases. This CDR3 is built from 18 residues. Germline values: CDR1 MDHEN, CDR2 SYDVKM. CDR3 nucleotides: TGTGTCAGCAGTTTGGCTAGCGGGGGCGAAGCCGGCTACGATGAGCAGTTCTTC. Its translation is CVSSLASGGEAGYDEQFF.

This clonotype was seen a handful of times. V is TRBV20-1 and J is TRBJ2-2, with D perhaps matching TRBD1 or TRBD2 (6 bases each). From germline, CDR1 is DFQATT and CDR2 SNEGSKA (reference sequence). V lost 5 bases and J lost 4, with 26 bases in between. This CDR3 spans 18 amino acids. Written as DNA, the CDR3 is TGCAGTGCTCGTGAAACGCACATTGAGGGGGGCCCCACCGGGGAGCTGTTTTTT. It translates to CSARETHIEGGPTGELFF.

This chain connects TRBV14 to TRBJ2-3, with a possible D match to TRBD1 (6 bases). This CDR3 has 16 residues. Per germline, CDR1 SGHDN and CDR2 FVKESK. V lost 0 bases and J lost 2, with 12 bases in between. This chain's CDR3 is CASSQDVGAVTDTQYF. CDR3 DNA: TGTGCCAGCAGCCAAGACGTGGGGGCGGTCACAGATACGCAGTATTTT.

In its sample, this clonotype was seen a few times. The genes are TRBV5-6 and TRBJ2-7, with D perhaps assigned TRBD1 or TRBD2 (5 bases each). This CDR3 has 14 residues. The V gene lost 3 bases and the J gene lost 4 bases, with 14 bases spanning the gap. The germline V gene encodes CDR1 SGHDT and CDR2 YYEEEE. The CDR3 region is CASSWGSSLYEQYF. CDR3 nucleotides: TGTGCCAGCAGCTGGGGGTCGTCACTATACGAGCAGTACTTC. Combining the CDR3 with reference TRBV5-6 and TRBJ2-7 gives the whole variable domain DAGVTQSPTHLIKTRGQQVTLRCSPKSGHDTVSWYQQALGQGPQFIFQYYEEEERQRGNFPDRFSGHQFPNYSSELNVNALLLGDSALYLCASSWGSSLYEQYFGPGTRLTVT.

This clonotype appeared once. This may stem from a read error, because a much larger clone lies one nucleotide away. The chain recombines TRBV7-4 with TRBJ2-3; 8 bases are shared with TRBD2. With 5 bases clipped from V and 2 bases from J, the junction kept 9 bases outside the gene matches. The CDR3 has 16 amino acids. CDR1 is SGHVT, CDR2 SQSDAQ, per germline. The CDR3 DNA follows: TGTGCCAGCAGCCTACCGACTAGCGACGTCACAGATACGCAGTATTTT. Amino acid sequence: CASSLPTSDVTDTQYF.

This chain links TRBV7-9 with TRBJ2-5; 7 bases match TRBD1. The CDR3 spans 16 residues. The junction had 10 bases not matched to a gene; V was cut back by 5 bases and J by 1 base. The V gene's germline CDR1 is SEHNR and CDR2 FQNEAQ (reference sequence). CDR3 region: CASSPRQGSGQETQYF. The CDR3 bases are TGTGCCAGCAGCCCCCGACAGGGTTCTGGCCAAGAGACCCAGTACTTC.

The chain combines TRBV7-9 with TRBJ2-2; 14 bases map to TRBD2. V lost 3 bases, J lost 6 bases, and 24 bases stayed unmatched. The CDR3 extends over 23 amino acids. The germline V gene encodes CDR1 SEHNR and CDR2 FQNEAQ (reference sequence). CDR3 sequence: CASSFPQETGTSGGPVRAGELFF. Here the CDR3 DNA reads TGTGCCAGCAGCTTCCCTCAAGAAACCGGGACTAGCGGGGGCCCCGTTAGGGCCGGGGAGCTGTTTTTT. The whole variable domain, remainder taken from reference TRBV7-9 and TRBJ2-2, is DTGVSQNPRHKITKRGQNVTFRCDPISEHNRLYWYRQTLGQGPEFLTYFQNEAQLEKSRLLSDRFSAERPKGSFSTLEIQRTEQGDSAMYLCASSFPQETGTSGGPVRAGELFFGEGSRLTVL.

Notes on this clonotype: A clone one base away is much larger, so this may be a read error. The CDR3 sequence: CASTSSGGLGETQFF. The DNA of the CDR3 is TGTGCCAGCACCTCTAGCGGGGGCCTTGGAGAGACCCAGTTCTTC. V gene TRBV7-4 combines with J gene TRBJ2-5; 10 nucleotides agree with TRBD2. The J call may not be correct, given that the DNA end is closer to TRBJ2-1. This CDR3 contains 15 residues. Germline CDR1 reads SGHVT; CDR2 reads SQSDAQ.

V usage is TRBV20-1 and J usage is TRBJ1-5; D gene uncertain. CDR1 is DFQATT, CDR2 SNEGSKA, per germline (reference sequence). The CDR3 runs 14 residues. V was trimmed by 0 bases and J by 9 bases, leaving 15 bases between them. The CDR3 DNA follows: TGCAGTGCTAGAGATCGGGCAGCCTTAAGGCCCCAGCATTTT. It codes for CSARDRAALRPQHF.